The clone carrying this TCR beta chain was detected ten times or more. Antigen specificity is unknown. This specimen comes from a study of HIV-infected patients and healthy controls. Study context: About 65% of the sixteen became undetectable by the second bleed, and all after another year of therapy. Study findings and constraints: HIV-associated CDR3 frequencies dropped significantly during therapy; CMV-associated ones, mostly rising, changed nonsignificantly. Significantly higher mean Gini indices appeared in HIV-infected repertoires, possibly reflecting oligoclonality.

cDNA was made from roughly 470 ng RNA using alpha and beta constant primers. Alpha and beta chain libraries were made separately by chain-specific third strand synthesis with multiplexing indices. TCRdb independently ran MiXCR on the 5' RACE reads; one entry per CDR3 protein. The table records about 14,000 distinct CDR3 sequences, approximately 12% of them present only once. Follow-up blood was drawn about 14 weeks, roughly three months, after antiretroviral therapy began. All unsorted peripheral T cells were captured because whole blood was used without fractionation. This material consisted of blood, taken during antiretroviral therapy. The TCR sequence derives from an adult with HIV infection. The donor label of this sample is uncertain.

The CDR3 coding sequence is TGCAGTGCTAGCGGGGGGCAAAGCACAGATACGCAGTATTTT. Protein product: CSASGGQSTDTQYF. The rearrangement joins TRBV20-1 to TRBJ2-3, with D possibly being TRBD2 (7 bases). Per the germline V gene, CDR1 is DFQATT and CDR2 is SNEGSKA (reference sequence). With 3 bases removed from V and 0 bases from J, the gap between germline ends came to 10 bases. This CDR3 is built from 14 residues.